Listed below are T cell receptor beta chains from one sample, sequenced in a study of graft-versus-host responses after intestinal transplantation. Using immunoSEQ multiplex PCR, the repertoire was profiled, and TCRdb retains in-frame clones only, with some absent. The table includes 60,000 to 70,000 clones, roughly 90% detected once. Sample: ileum tissue, taken less than 400 days after transplant. These receptors were taken from a human patient who received an intestinal transplant, so some T cells may come from the graft donor. The CDR3 runs from the conserved cysteine through the conserved F or W.

v_call: TRBV4-1; cdr3_length: 16; cdr3_aa: CASSQPAGRTDYGYTF
v_call: TRBV7-6; cdr3_length: 12; cdr3_aa: CASTTSAGELFF
v_call: TRBV2; cdr3_length: 13; cdr3_aa: CASSSGTSNEQYF
v_call: TRBV10-3; cdr3_length: 12; cdr3_aa: CAIRTGGNEQFF
v_call: TRBV28; cdr3_length: 16; cdr3_aa: CASSFGGGGMNTEAFF
v_call: TRBV10-3; cdr3_length: 12; cdr3_aa: CAISDSNQPQHF
v_call: TRBV2; cdr3_length: 13; cdr3_aa: CASSEARVEPQHF
v_call: TRBV10-1; cdr3_length: 19; cdr3_aa: CASSPSTGAGALSNQPQHF
v_call: TRBV5-4; cdr3_length: 12; cdr3_aa: CASSLLDYEQYF
v_call: TRBV12-5; cdr3_length: 17; cdr3_aa: CASGFYTGGAGNQPQHF
v_call: TRBV5-4; cdr3_length: 15; cdr3_aa: CASSIQQGALDGYTF
v_call: TRBV6-7; cdr3_length: 14; cdr3_aa: CASNWDSVKNGYTF
v_call: TRBV30; cdr3_length: 13; cdr3_aa: CAWATGDSYEQYF
v_call: TRBV14; cdr3_length: 14; cdr3_aa: CASSQERYTDTQYF
v_call: TRBV5-4; cdr3_length: 15; cdr3_aa: CASSLVSEGALGYTF
v_call: TRBV5-4; cdr3_length: 16; cdr3_aa: CASRSNGSQGGQPQHF
v_call: TRBV27; cdr3_length: 14; cdr3_aa: CASSLVRGLYEQYF
v_call: TRBV5-1; cdr3_length: 17; cdr3_aa: CASSLVGTGGPKETQYF
v_call: TRBV7-2; cdr3_length: 12; cdr3_aa: CASSLLWGEQYF
v_call: TRBV30; cdr3_length: 13; cdr3_aa: CAWRIAKGYEQYF
v_call: TRBV6-5; cdr3_length: 14; cdr3_aa: CASSPQGSNQPQHF
v_call: TRBV5-6; cdr3_length: 16; cdr3_aa: CASSLGRTAYNQPQHF
v_call: TRBV9; cdr3_length: 20; cdr3_aa: CASSSSSGVGTGAMNTEAFF
v_call: TRBV30; cdr3_length: 13; cdr3_aa: CAWAPPSGGEQYF
v_call: TRBV5-1; cdr3_length: 14; cdr3_aa: CASSLGTGYSPLHF
v_call: TRBV6-4; cdr3_length: 13; cdr3_aa: CASSAQVNTEAFF
v_call: TRBV5-6; cdr3_length: 14; cdr3_aa: CASSLLAGLETQYF
v_call: TRBV4-1; cdr3_length: 15; cdr3_aa: CASSQEGTANYGYTF
v_call: TRBV6-1; cdr3_length: 11; cdr3_aa: CASRLSDTQYF
v_call: TRBV5-6; cdr3_length: 10; cdr3_aa: CASFPYEQYF
v_call: TRBV5-1; cdr3_length: 15; cdr3_aa: CASSFPDSSYNEQFF
v_call: TRBV6-5; cdr3_length: 15; cdr3_aa: CASMGWTGNNQPQHF
v_call: TRBV29-1; cdr3_length: 13; cdr3_aa: CSVEPVANTEAFF
v_call: TRBV7-2; cdr3_length: 17; cdr3_aa: CASSLDDRFAGGNEQFF
v_call: TRBV6-6; cdr3_length: 14; cdr3_aa: CAGSYGLAKETQYF
v_call: TRBV28; cdr3_length: 12; cdr3_aa: CASSTTLGGPFF
v_call: TRBV5-1; cdr3_length: 15; cdr3_aa: CASSFGARLNTEAFF